Included here is one T cell receptor beta chain sequence, with context. As yet, its antigen is unknown. The sample comes from a study of blood T cells in healthy people across ages. The study's findings and limits: Estimated diversity across one million T cells was deemed an underestimate.

For the second PCR, which ran for about 6 to 12 cycles, a sample-barcoded 5' primer and a J-beta primer mix were used. TCRdb reprocessed the 5' RACE reads via MiXCR and lists one record per CDR3 protein. The sample yields over 1,300,000 distinct CDR3 sequences, 59% seen once. The CDR3 has 14 residues. Deletions cut 3 bases from V and 6 bases from J, with 15 bases between. Germline V CDR1 and CDR2: KGHSH, LQKENI. The TCR was taken from a young man in good health. The sequenced sample was blood. The chain employs TRBV18 and TRBJ2-7; D may be TRBD1 (5 bases). The DNA of the CDR3 is TGTGCCAGCTCACCCTGGACAACATCCCCCGAGCAGTACTTC. It specifies CASSPWTTSPEQYF.